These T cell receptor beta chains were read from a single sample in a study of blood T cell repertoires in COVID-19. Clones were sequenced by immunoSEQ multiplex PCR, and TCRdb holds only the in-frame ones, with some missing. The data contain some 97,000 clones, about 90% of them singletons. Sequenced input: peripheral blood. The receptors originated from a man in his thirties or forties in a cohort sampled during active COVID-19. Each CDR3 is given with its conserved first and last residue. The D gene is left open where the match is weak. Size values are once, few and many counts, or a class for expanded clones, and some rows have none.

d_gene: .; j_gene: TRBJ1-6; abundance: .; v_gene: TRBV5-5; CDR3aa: CASSPREPAPNSPLHF; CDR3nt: TGTGCCAGCAGCCCCCGGGAACCCGCGCCAAATTCACCCCTCCACTTT
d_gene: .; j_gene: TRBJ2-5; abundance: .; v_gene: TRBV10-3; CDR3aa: CAISESGSGGGGKETQYF; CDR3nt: TGTGCCATCAGTGAGTCGGGCTCAGGAGGAGGTGGAAAAGAGACCCAGTACTTC
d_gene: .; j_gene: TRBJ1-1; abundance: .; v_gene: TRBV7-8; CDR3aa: CASSRGEDTEAFF; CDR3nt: TGTGCCAGCAGCCGGGGGGAGGACACTGAAGCTTTCTTT
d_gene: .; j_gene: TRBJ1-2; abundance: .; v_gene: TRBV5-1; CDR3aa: CASSLGGRNGYTF; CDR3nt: TGCGCCAGCAGCCTCGGAGGGCGCAATGGGTACACCTTC
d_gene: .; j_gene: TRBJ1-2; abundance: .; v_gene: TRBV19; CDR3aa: CASSIDRNYGYTF; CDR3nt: TGTGCCAGTAGTATAGATCGGAACTATGGCTACACCTTC
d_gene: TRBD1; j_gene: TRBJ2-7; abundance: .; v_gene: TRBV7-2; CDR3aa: CASSPGQGAYEQYF; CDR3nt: TGTGCCAGCAGCCCTGGACAGGGGGCCTACGAGCAGTACTTC
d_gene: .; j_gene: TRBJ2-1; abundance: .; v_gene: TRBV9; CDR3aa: CASSVGSGTYNEQFF; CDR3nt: TGTGCCAGCAGCGTAGGATCGGGGACCTACAATGAGCAGTTCTTC
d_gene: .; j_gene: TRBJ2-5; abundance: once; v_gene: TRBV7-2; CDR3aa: CASSRPGPQYF; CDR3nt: TGTGCCAGCAGCCGGCCAGGGCCCCAGTACTTC
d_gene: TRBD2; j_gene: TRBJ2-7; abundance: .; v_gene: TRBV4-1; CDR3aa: CASSRGLEGHYEQYF; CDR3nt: TGCGCCAGCAGCCGAGGACTAGAAGGGCACTACGAGCAGTACTTC
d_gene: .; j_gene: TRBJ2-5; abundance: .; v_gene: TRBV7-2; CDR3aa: CASSRVPGAPGQETQYF; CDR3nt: TGTGCCAGCAGCCGGGTCCCAGGGGCCCCTGGTCAAGAGACCCAGTACTTC
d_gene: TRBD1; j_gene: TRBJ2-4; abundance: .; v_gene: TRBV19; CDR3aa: CASSTTPGTGGSIQYF; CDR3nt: TGTGCCAGTAGTACAACACCCGGGACAGGGGGTAGCATTCAGTACTTC
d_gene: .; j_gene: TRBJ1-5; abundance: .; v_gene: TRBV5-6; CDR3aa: CASSLWQTGNQPQHF; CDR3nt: TGTGCCAGCAGCTTGTGGCAGACAGGCAATCAGCCCCAGCATTTT
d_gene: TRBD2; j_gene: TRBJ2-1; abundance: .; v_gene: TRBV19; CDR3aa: CASSTRGARLAGGRHEQFF; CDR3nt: TGTGCCAGTAGTACCCGAGGGGCCAGACTAGCGGGGGGGCGGCATGAGCAGTTCTTC
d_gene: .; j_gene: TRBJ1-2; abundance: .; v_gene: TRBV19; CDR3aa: CASRQGSLYGYTF; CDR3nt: TGTGCCAGTAGACAGGGAAGTTTGTATGGCTACACCTTC
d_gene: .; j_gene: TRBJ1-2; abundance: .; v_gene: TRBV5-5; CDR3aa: CASSPEDSNYGYTF; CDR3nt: TGTGCCAGCAGCCCGGAGGACTCAAACTATGGCTACACCTTC
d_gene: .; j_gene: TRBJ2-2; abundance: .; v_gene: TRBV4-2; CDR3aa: CASSQDRLAWGGGELFF; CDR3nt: TGTGCCAGCAGCCAAGATAGGCTAGCTTGGGGAGGAGGGGAGCTGTTTTTT
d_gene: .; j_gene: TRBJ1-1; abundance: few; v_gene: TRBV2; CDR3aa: CASTRGEIGAMNTEAFF; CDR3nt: TGTGCCAGCACTAGGGGCGAGATAGGGGCCATGAACACTGAAGCTTTCTTT
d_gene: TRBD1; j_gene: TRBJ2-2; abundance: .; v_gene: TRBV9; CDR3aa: CASSVLPGGAGNTGELFF; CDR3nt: TGTGCCAGCAGCGTGCTACCAGGGGGCGCAGGGAACACCGGGGAGCTGTTTTTT
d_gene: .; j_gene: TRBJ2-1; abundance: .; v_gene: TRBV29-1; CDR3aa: CSVPNPDRSYNYNEQFF; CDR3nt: TGCAGCGTCCCTAACCCTGACAGGTCCTATAATTACAATGAGCAGTTCTTC
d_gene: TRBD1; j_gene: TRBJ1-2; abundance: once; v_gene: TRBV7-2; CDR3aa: CASSLDRTGPYGYTF; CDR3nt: TGTGCCAGCAGCTTAGATCGGACAGGCCCCTATGGCTACACCTTC
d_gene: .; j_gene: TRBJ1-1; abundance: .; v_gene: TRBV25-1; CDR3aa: CASRWANTEAFF; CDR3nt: TGTGCCAGCAGATGGGCCAACACTGAAGCTTTCTTT
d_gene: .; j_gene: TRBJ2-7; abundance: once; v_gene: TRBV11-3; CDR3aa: CASSLGGSLLYEQYF; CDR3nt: TGTGCCAGCAGCTTAGGAGGGTCCCTCCTCTACGAGCAGTACTTC
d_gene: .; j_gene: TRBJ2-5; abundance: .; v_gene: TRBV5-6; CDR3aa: CASSLVRTREETQYF; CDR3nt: TGTGCCAGCAGCTTGGTGCGGACGCGGGAAGAGACCCAGTACTTC
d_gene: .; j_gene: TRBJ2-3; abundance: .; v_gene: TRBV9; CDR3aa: CASSVSEDTQYF; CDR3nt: TGTGCCAGCAGCGTATCAGAAGATACGCAGTATTTT
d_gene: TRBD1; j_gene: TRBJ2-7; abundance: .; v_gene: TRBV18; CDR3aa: CASSPTGGGYEQYF; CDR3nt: TGTGCCAGCTCTCCGACAGGGGGCGGTTACGAGCAGTACTTC
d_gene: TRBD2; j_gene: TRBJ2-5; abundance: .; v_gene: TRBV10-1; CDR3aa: CASSEPLAGGQETQYF; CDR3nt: TGCGCCAGCAGTGAGCCCCTAGCGGGGGGGCAAGAGACCCAGTACTTC
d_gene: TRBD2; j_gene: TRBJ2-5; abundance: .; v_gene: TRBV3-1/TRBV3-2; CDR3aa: CASSQDLPSGKTQYF; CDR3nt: TGTGCCAGCAGCCAAGATCTGCCTAGCGGAAAGACCCAGTACTTC
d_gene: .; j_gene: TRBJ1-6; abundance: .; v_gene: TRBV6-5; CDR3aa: CASRDSFNSPLHF; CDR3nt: TGTGCCAGCAGGGACAGTTTTAATTCACCCCTCCACTTT
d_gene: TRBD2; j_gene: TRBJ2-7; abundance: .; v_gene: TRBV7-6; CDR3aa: CASSSVSGGAYEQYF; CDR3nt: TGTGCCAGCAGCTCGGTTAGCGGGGGGGCCTACGAGCAGTACTTC
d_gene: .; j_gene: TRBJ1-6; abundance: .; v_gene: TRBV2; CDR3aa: CASREDRYNSPLHF; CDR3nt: TGTGCCAGCAGGGAGGACAGATATAATTCACCCCTCCACTTT
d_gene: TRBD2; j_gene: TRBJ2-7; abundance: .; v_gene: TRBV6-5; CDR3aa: CASSYSDPQGGYEQYF; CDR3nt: TGTGCCAGCAGTTATTCTGACCCGCAGGGAGGGTACGAGCAGTACTTC
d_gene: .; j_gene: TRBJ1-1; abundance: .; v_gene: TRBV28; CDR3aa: CASSPRPLMNTEAFF; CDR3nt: TGTGCCAGCAGTCCGAGGCCCCTCATGAACACTGAAGCTTTCTTT
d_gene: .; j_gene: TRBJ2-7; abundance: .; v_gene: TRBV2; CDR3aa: CASRLTSYEQYF; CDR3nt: TGTGCCAGCAGACTAACCTCCTACGAGCAGTACTTC
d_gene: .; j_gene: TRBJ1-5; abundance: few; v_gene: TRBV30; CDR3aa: CAWSVSGNIQPQHF; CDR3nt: TGTGCCTGGAGTGTGTCGGGGAACATACAGCCCCAGCATTTT
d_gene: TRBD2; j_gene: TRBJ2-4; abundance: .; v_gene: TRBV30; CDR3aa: CAWSLRPGREVAKNIQYF; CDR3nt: TGTGCCTGGAGTCTTCGTCCCGGGCGGGAGGTGGCAAAAAACATTCAGTACTTC
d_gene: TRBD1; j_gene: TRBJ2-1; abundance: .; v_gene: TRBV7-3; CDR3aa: CASSFGTAYNEQFF; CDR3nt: TGTGCCAGCAGCTTCGGGACAGCTTACAATGAGCAGTTCTTC
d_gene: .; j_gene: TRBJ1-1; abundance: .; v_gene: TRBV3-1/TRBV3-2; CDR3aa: CASSQVGDTEAFF; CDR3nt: TGTGCCAGCAGCCAAGTAGGGGACACTGAAGCTTTCTTT
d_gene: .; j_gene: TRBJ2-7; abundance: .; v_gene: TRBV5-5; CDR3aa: CASSLGDKDYEQYF; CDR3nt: TGTGCCAGCAGCTTGGGGGACAAGGACTACGAGCAGTACTTC
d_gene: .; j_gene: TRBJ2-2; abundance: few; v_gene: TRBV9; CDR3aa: CASSVLLQGTGGELFF; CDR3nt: TGTGCCAGCAGCGTACTTTTACAGGGTACAGGCGGGGAGCTGTTTTTT
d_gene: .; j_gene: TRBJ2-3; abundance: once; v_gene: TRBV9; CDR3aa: CASSATGGPERPNTQYF; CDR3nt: TGTGCCAGCAGCGCCACCGGTGGGCCGGAAAGGCCGAATACGCAGTATTTT
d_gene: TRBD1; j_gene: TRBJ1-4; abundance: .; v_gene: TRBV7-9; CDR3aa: CASSPQGTATNEKLFF; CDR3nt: TGTGCCAGCAGCCCCCAGGGGACAGCAACTAATGAAAAACTGTTTTTT
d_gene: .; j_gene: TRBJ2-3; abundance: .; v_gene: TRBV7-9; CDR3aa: CASSLVLKQGMLSTDTQYF; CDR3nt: TGTGCCAGCAGCTTAGTTCTAAAACAGGGCATGCTTAGCACAGATACGCAGTATTTT
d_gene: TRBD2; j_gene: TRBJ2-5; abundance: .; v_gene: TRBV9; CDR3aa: CASSVNNETSGGAGETQYF; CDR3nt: TGTGCCAGCAGCGTCAACAACGAGACTAGCGGGGGGGCCGGGGAGACCCAGTACTTC
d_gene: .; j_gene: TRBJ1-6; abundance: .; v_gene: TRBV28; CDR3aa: CASSLARGASYNSPLHF; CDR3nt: TGTGCCAGCAGTTTAGCGCGGGGCGCCTCCTATAATTCACCCCTCCACTTT
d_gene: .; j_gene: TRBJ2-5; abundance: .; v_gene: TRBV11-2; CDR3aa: CASSLSQQQYF; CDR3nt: TGTGCCAGCAGCTTGTCCCAACAACAGTACTTC
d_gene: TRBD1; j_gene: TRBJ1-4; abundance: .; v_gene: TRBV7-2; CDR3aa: CASRIGQGSEKLFF; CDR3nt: TGTGCCAGCAGAATCGGACAGGGGAGTGAAAAACTGTTTTTT
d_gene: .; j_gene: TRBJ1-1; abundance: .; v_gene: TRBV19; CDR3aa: CASSLSGTSNTEAFF; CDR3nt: TGTGCCAGTAGTTTATCCGGGACATCGAACACTGAAGCTTTCTTT
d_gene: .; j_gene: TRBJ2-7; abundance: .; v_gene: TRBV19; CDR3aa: CASITGKPYEQYF; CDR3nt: TGTGCCAGTATCACAGGGAAGCCCTACGAGCAGTACTTC
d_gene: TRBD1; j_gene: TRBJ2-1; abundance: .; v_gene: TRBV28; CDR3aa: CASSPLGQGEYNEQFF; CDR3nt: TGTGCCAGCAGTCCCCTAGGGCAGGGGGAGTACAATGAGCAGTTCTTC
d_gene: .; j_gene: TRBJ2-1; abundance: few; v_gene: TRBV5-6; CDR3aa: CASSFQGRGSYNEQFF; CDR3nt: TGTGCCAGCAGCTTTCAGGGGCGGGGGTCCTACAATGAGCAGTTCTTC
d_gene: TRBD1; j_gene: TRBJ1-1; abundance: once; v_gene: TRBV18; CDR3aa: CASSPPGQLNTEAFF; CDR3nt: TGTGCCAGCTCACCACCGGGACAGCTAAACACTGAAGCTTTCTTT
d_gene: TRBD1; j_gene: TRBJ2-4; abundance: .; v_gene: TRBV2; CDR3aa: CASTPGQVNIQYF; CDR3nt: TGTGCCAGCACCCCGGGACAGGTTAACATTCAGTACTTC
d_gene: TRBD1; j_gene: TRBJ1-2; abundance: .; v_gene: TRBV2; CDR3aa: CASSELQTGGGYTF; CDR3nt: TGTGCCAGCAGTGAACTGCAAACAGGGGGTGGCTACACCTTC
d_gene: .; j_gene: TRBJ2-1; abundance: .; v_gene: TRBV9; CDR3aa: CASSARLDLPTQFF; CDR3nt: TGTGCCAGCAGCGCAAGACTAGATTTGCCAACCCAGTTCTTC
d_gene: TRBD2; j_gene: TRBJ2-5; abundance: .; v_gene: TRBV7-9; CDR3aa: CASSLGAGGEETQYF; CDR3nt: TGTGCCAGCAGCTTAGGGGCGGGGGGGGAAGAGACCCAGTACTTC